This T cell receptor beta chain is drawn from a study of T and B cells in COVID-19 patients. As for the study in general: Median age was approximately 34 years in the recovered cohort and around 67 years in the active-infection cohort. Overall study findings and caveats: Patients with COVID-19 reportedly showed strongly skewed T cell receptor beta variable and joining gene usage.

From blood, about 240-550 ng of genomic DNA served as TRB template. By proportion, this clonotype is medium-sized. Its target is unknown. Trimming took 3 bases from V and 10 from J; bases not matched to a gene: 6. CDR3 size: 14 residues. Germline V lookup: CDR1 LNHDA, CDR2 SQIVND (reference sequence). TRB rearrangements were amplified by multiplex PCR with BIOMED2 TRB-A/B primers. TCRdb re-analysed the multiplex PCR reads in MiXCR, keeping a single row per CDR3 protein. The top ten clones hold 1.5% to 2% of a sample with tens of thousands of distinct CDR3 sequences, about 33% of them seen once. The V call is TRBV19, the J call TRBJ1-6; 7 bases map to TRBD1. The sequence was obtained from a human donor who had recovered from COVID-19. What was sequenced was blood. The CDR3 DNA is TGTGCCAGTAGTATGCGACAGGGAGAGTCACCCCTCCACTTT. This gives the protein CASSMRQGESPLHF.